This T cell receptor (beta chain) appears in the sequencing data of a study of shared clonotypes between healthy human individuals. Per germline, CDR1 MNHNY and CDR2 SVGAGI (reference sequence). There are 15 residues in the CDR3. The V end lost 6 bases, the J end lost 4 bases, and 19 bases lay between the germline ends. The authors loaded 200 ng DNA, tens of thousands of T cell genomes, into sorted-subset replicate PCRs. Some clones are missing from TCRdb's copy, which holds only in-frame ones; the method was immunoSEQ multiplex PCR. The sample carries about 2,500,000 clones, around 90% recorded once.

The origin of this receptor is a man younger than 35 in good health. This chain uses TRBV6-6 with TRBJ2-7; D is undetermined. Sequenced: naive CD4+ T cells sorted from blood. Sample subset: CD45RA+ positively selected. CDR3: CASRYLSDSSYEQYF. CDR3 DNA: TGTGCCAGCAGATACCTCAGCGACTCGAGTTACGAGCAGTACTTC.